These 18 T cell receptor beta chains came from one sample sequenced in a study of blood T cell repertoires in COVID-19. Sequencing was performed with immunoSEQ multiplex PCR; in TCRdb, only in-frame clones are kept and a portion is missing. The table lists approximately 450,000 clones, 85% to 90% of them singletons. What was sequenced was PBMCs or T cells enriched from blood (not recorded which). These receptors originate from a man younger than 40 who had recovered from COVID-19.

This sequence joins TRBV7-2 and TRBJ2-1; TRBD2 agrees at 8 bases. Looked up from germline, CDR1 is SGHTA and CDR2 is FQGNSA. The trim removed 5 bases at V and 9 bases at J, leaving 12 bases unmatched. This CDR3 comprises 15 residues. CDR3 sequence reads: CASSPHIGRAGEQFF. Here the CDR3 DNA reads TGTGCCAGCAGCCCCCATATCGGGAGGGCGGGTGAGCAGTTCTTC.

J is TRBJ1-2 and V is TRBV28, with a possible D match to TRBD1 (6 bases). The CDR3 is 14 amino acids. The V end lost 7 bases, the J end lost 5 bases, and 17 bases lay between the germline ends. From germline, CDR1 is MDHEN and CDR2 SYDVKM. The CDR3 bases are TGTGCCAGCACAATAGGACAGACCGTTTATGGCTACACCTTC. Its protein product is CASTIGQTVYGYTF.

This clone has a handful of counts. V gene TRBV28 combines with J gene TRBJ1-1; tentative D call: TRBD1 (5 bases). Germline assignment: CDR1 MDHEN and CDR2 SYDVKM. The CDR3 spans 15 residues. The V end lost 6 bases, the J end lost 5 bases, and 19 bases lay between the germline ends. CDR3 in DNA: TGTGCCAGCAGCCATCCCCGGCCAGGGTGGACTGAAGCTTTCTTT. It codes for CASSHPRPGWTEAFF.

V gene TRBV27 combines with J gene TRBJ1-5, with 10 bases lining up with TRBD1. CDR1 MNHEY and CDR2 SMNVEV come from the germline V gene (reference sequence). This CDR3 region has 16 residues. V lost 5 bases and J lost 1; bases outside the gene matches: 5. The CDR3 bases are TGTGCCAGCAGTCCGGGACAGGGGCGAAGCAATCAGCCCCAGCATTTT. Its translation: CASSPGQGRSNQPQHF.

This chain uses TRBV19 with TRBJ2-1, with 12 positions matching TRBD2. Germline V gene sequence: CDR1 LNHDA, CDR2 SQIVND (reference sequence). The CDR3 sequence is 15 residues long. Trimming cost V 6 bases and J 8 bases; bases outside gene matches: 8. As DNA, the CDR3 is TGTGCCAGTAGCCTAGCGGGAGGGCCACGGTATGAGCAGTTCTTC. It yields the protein CASSLAGGPRYEQFF.

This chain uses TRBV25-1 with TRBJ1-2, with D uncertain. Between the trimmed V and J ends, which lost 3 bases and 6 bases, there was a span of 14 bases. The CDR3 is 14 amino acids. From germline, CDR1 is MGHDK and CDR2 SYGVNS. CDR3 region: CASSDPGLPNGYTF. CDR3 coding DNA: TGTGCCAGCAGTGATCCCGGACTCCCTAATGGCTACACCTTC.

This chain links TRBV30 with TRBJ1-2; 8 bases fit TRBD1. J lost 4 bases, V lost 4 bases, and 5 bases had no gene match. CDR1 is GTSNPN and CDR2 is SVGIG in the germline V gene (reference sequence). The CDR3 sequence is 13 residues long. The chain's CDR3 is CAWNAGGTYGYTF. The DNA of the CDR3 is TGTGCCTGGAATGCAGGGGGCACCTATGGCTACACCTTC.

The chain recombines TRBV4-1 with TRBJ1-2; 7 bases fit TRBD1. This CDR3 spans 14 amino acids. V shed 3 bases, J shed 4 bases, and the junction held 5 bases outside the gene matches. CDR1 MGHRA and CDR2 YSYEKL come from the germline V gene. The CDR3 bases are TGCGCCAGCAGCCAGAATCGGGACAGCTATGGCTACACCTTC. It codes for CASSQNRDSYGYTF.

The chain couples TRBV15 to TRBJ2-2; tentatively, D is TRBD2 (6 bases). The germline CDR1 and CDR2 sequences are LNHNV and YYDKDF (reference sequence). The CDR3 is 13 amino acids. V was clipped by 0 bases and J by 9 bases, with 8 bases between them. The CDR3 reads CATSREGGWELFF. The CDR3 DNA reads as TGTGCCACCAGCAGAGAGGGAGGATGGGAGCTGTTTTTT.

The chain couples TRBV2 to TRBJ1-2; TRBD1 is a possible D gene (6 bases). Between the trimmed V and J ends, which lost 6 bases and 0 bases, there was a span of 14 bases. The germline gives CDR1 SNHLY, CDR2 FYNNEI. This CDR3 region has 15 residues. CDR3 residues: CASRVDRDTNYGYTF. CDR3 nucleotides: TGTGCCAGCAGGGTGGACAGAGATACTAACTATGGCTACACCTTC.

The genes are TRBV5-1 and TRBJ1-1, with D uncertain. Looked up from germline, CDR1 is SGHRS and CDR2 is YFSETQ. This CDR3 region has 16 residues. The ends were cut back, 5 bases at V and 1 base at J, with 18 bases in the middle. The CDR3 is CASSSLGSAQNTEAFF. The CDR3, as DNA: TGCGCCAGCAGTTCACTAGGAAGCGCCCAGAACACTGAAGCTTTCTTT.

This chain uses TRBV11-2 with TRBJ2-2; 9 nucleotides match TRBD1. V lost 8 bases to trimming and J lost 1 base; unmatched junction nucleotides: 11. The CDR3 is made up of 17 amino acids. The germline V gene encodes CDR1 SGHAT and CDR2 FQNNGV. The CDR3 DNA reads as TGTGCCAGCGCACTCCCGGGACAGGGCCTGAACACCGGGGAGCTGTTTTTT. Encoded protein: CASALPGQGLNTGELFF.

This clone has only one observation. The CDR3 DNA follows: TGTGCCAGCAGTACTAGCGGGAGGGTTACCGGGGAGCTGTTTTTT. Encoded protein: CASSTSGRVTGELFF. The chain has TRBV6-5 and TRBJ2-2, with TRBD2 matching over 13 bases. The CDR3 sequence is 15 residues long. V was clipped by 5 bases and J by 5 bases; unmatched bases: 2. From germline, CDR1 is MNHEY and CDR2 SVGAGI.

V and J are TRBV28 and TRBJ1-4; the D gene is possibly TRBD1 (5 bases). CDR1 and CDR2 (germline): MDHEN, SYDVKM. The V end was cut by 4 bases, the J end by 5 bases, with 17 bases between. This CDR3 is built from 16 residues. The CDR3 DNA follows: TGTGCCAGCAGTTCCGCCAAGGGGCCTAGGAATGAAAAACTGTTTTTT. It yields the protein CASSSAKGPRNEKLFF.

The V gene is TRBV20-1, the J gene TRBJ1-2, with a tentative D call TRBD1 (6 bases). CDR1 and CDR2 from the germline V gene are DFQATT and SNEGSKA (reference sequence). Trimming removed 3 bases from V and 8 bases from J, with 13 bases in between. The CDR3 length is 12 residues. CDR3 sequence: CSASESGAGYTF. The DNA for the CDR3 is TGCAGTGCTAGTGAATCAGGGGCCGGCTACACCTTC.

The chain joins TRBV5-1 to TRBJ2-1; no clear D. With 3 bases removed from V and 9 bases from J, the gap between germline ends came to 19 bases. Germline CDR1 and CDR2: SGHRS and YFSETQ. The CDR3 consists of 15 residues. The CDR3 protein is CASSWPRALDPEQFF. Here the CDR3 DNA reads TGCGCCAGCAGCTGGCCTAGAGCGCTAGACCCTGAGCAGTTCTTC.

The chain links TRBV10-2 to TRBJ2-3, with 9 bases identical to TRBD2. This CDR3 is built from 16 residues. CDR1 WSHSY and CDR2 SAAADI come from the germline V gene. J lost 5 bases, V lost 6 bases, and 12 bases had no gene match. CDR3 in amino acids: CASRGGSSGNLDTQYF. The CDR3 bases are TGCGCCAGCAGGGGGGGGTCTAGCGGGAACTTAGATACGCAGTATTTT.

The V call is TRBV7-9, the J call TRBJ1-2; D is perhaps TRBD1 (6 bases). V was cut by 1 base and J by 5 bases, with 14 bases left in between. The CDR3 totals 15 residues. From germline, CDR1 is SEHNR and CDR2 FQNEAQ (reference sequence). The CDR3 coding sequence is TGTGCCAGCAGCTTAGTCGTCACAGGGCATTATGGCTACACCTTC. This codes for CASSLVVTGHYGYTF.